The 23 T cell receptor beta chains reported below all come from one sample, sequenced in a study of spatial heterogeneity in lung cancer. Time point given: sample taken at primary tumor resection. Unsorted tumor, nontumor lung tissue or cryopreserved PBMC supplied the whole RNA. TCRdb used MiXCR to reprocess the 5' RACE reads, holding one entry per CDR3 protein. The table includes tens of thousands of distinct CDR3 sequences, about an eighth detected once. The material sequenced was PBMCs, taken at surgery. These receptors were obtained from a male donor with early-stage non-small cell lung cancer.

This clonotype appeared many times. V and J are TRBV30 and TRBJ1-2, with TRBD1 identical over 7 bases. CDR1 is GTSNPN and CDR2 is SVGIG in the germline V gene (reference sequence). The V and J ends lost 4 bases and 2 bases, in that order; junction bases with no gene match: 7. This CDR3 region has 14 residues. The CDR3 loop is CAWKPGQLNYGYTF. The CDR3 DNA reads as TGTGCCTGGAAGCCGGGACAGCTAAACTATGGCTACACCTTC.

CDR3 coding DNA: TGTGCCAGCAGTTACTTGGACAGGTACAATGAGCAGTTCTTC. It specifies CASSYLDRYNEQFF. The rearrangement links TRBV6-5 to TRBJ2-1; TRBD1 matches 7 bases. Trimming cost V 1 base and J 4 bases; bases outside gene matches: 1. This CDR3 comprises 14 residues. Germline lookup yields CDR1 MNHEY and CDR2 SVGAGI.

The chain has TRBV20-1 and TRBJ2-2; D possibly corresponds to TRBD1 (6 bases). The germline CDR1 and CDR2 sequences are DFQATT and SNEGSKA (reference sequence). This CDR3 comprises 13 residues. The CDR3 DNA sequence: TGCAGCGCCAACAGGGATAACACCGGGGAGCTGTTTTTT. Translation gives CSANRDNTGELFF.

This rearrangement joins TRBV7-2 to TRBJ1-1; weak D call: TRBD1 (6 bases). CDR3 length equals 15 residues. The germline V and J ends were trimmed by 5 bases and 4 bases, with 17 bases remaining between them. CDR1 is SGHTA, CDR2 FQGNSA, per germline. Here the CDR3 DNA reads TGTGCCAGCAGCCCCCTCCTCGGGGGGGCCACTGAAGCTTTCTTT. The encoded protein is CASSPLLGGATEAFF.

This clonotype was observed a few times. This chain joins TRBV5-4 and TRBJ2-7; tentatively, D is TRBD1 (6 bases). V was clipped by 0 bases and J by 6 bases, with 10 bases between them. CDR1 is SGHNT and CDR2 is YYREEE in the germline V gene (reference sequence). This CDR3 spans 13 amino acids. The CDR3 here is CASSLEGTREQYF. In DNA, the CDR3 is TGTGCCAGCAGCTTGGAGGGGACACGCGAGCAGTACTTC.

The sample holds many counts of this clonotype. The chain couples TRBV7-2 to TRBJ2-4, with D possibly matching TRBD1 (6 bases). Germline V CDR1 and CDR2: SGHTA, FQGNSA. The germline V and J ends were trimmed by 2 bases and 6 bases, with 14 bases remaining between them. This CDR3 has 15 residues. CDR3 in DNA: TGTGCCAGCAGCTTATCAGGGGCTACGGGAAACATTCAGTACTTC. Protein sequence: CASSLSGATGNIQYF.

This clonotype was seen only a few times. The chain is built from TRBV28 and TRBJ1-2; possibly TRBD1 for D (5 bases). V lost 8 bases, J lost 8 bases, and 18 bases lay in between. Germline CDR1 reads MDHEN; CDR2 reads SYDVKM. CDR3 length equals 13 residues. As DNA, the CDR3 is TGTGCCAGCGGGACCGGGGGACGGAGGGGCTACACCTTC. This gives the protein CASGTGGRRGYTF.

This clonotype was seen ten or more times. The V call is TRBV10-2, the J call TRBJ1-1; D perhaps matches TRBD1 (5 bases). Trimming stripped 3 bases from V and 0 bases from J, with 26 bases between. The CDR3 totals 20 residues. Germline lookup yields CDR1 WSHSY and CDR2 SAAADI. The DNA for the CDR3 is TGCGCCAGCAGTGACCCCGGTCAGGTAGTCGGGGGTCGCCTGAACACTGAAGCTTTCTTT. This translates into CASSDPGQVVGGRLNTEAFF.

This clonotype was picked up many times. The chain employs TRBV11-1 and TRBJ2-1, with 7 positions matching TRBD2. V lost 1 base and J lost 6; bases outside the gene matches: 6. Germline V gene sequence: CDR1 SGHAT, CDR2 FQDESV (reference sequence). The CDR3 runs 15 residues. CDR3 DNA: TGTGCCAGCAGCTTAGGAGGGAGGGGACTCAATGAGCAGTTCTTC. Amino acid sequence: CASSLGGRGLNEQFF. The full variable domain, its missing parts supplied by reference TRBV11-1 and TRBJ2-1, is EAEVAQSPRYKITEKSQAVAFWCDPISGHATLYWYRQILGQGPELLVQFQDESVVDDSQLPKDRFSAERLKGVDSTLKIQPAELGDSAMYLCASSLGGRGLNEQFFGPGTRLTVL.

This clonotype was detected many times. This sequence joins TRBV30 and TRBJ1-4, with a weak D call TRBD1 (5 bases). Trimming took off 2 bases at V and 4 bases at J, with 8 bases between the two ends. The CDR3 is made up of 13 amino acids. Germline V gene data show CDR1 as GTSNPN and CDR2 as SVGIG (reference sequence). Here the CDR3 reads CAWSTGINEKLFF. The CDR3 DNA reads as TGTGCCTGGAGTACAGGAATTAATGAAAAACTGTTTTTT.

This clonotype was counted ten times or more. The chain has TRBV5-1 and TRBJ2-1; D is possibly TRBD1 (6 bases). CDR1 is SGHRS and CDR2 is YFSETQ in the germline V gene. The CDR3 length is 13 residues. Trimming cost V 0 bases and J 8 bases, with 9 bases left between them. As DNA, the CDR3 is TGCGCCAGCAGCTTGGCAGGGGCCCATGAGCAGTTCTTC. Amino acids: CASSLAGAHEQFF.

This clonotype was detected many times. This chain links TRBV21-1 with TRBJ1-6; TRBD1 is the table's D call and was not checked against the DNA. TRBV21-1 constitutes a pseudogene. This CDR3 is built from 16 residues. CDR3 region: CASSKEGDDPDSPLHF. The CDR3 DNA sequence: TGTGCCAGCAGCAAAGAGGGGGATGACCCCGATTCACCCCTCCACTTT.

Many counts were recorded for this clonotype. V usage is TRBV7-9 and J usage is TRBJ2-5; no reliable D call. CDR3 size: 13 residues. CDR1 and CDR2 (germline): SEHNR, FQNEAQ (reference sequence). Trimming took off 7 bases at V and 5 bases at J, with 14 bases between the two ends. The CDR3 spells CASIPRLPETQYF. For the CDR3, the DNA is TGTGCCAGCATCCCTCGTTTGCCCGAGACCCAGTACTTC.

The rearrangement joins TRBV12-3 or TRBV12-4 to TRBJ2-1; D possibly corresponds to TRBD2 (7 bases). V lost 5 bases, J lost 8 bases, and 16 bases lay in between. This CDR3 contains 14 residues. The DNA of the CDR3 is TGTGCCAGCAGTCCACGTTGGGGGGGCTATGAGCAGTTCTTC. Translation: CASSPRWGGYEQFF.

This clonotype has only a few counts. The chain employs TRBV20-1 and TRBJ2-1; 8 bases match TRBD1. The germline V gene has CDR1 DFQATT and CDR2 SNEGSKA (reference sequence). V shed 5 bases and J 3 bases; nucleotides not matched to a gene: 6. This CDR3 has 14 amino acids. The CDR3 is CSAGQGAGYNEQFF. The CDR3 DNA follows: TGCAGTGCTGGTCAGGGGGCAGGCTACAATGAGCAGTTCTTC.

The V gene is TRBV2, the J gene TRBJ1-5; D gene uncertain. Germline-derived CDR1 and CDR2 are SNHLY and FYNNEI. There are 14 residues in the CDR3. V was shortened by 0 bases and J by 5 bases, with 8 bases between the two germline ends. DNA for the CDR3: TGTGCCAGCAGTGAAGCAAATCGGGATCAGCCCCAGCATTTT. It yields the protein CASSEANRDQPQHF. Full variable domain (rest looked up from reference TRBV2 and TRBJ1-5): EPEVTQTPSHQVTQMGQEVILRCVPISNHLYFYWYRQILGQKVEFLVSFYNNEISEKSEIFDDQFSVERPDGSNFTLKIRSTKLEDSAMYFCASSEANRDQPQHFGDGTRLSIL.

This clonotype was recorded many times. The chain joins TRBV9 to TRBJ1-3; D not resolved. The V gene's germline CDR1 is SGDLS and CDR2 YYNGEE. The CDR3 extends over 15 amino acids. V was shortened by 0 bases and J by 0 bases, with 7 bases between the two germline ends. The CDR3 sequence is CASSVDGSSGNTIYF. CDR3 DNA: TGTGCCAGCAGCGTAGACGGCTCCTCTGGAAACACCATATATTTT.

The rearrangement joins TRBV20-1 to TRBJ2-1; D is possibly TRBD2 (5 bases). Germline values: CDR1 DFQATT, CDR2 SNEGSKA (reference sequence). The CDR3 length is 13 residues. CDR3 DNA: TGCAGCGGGATGGGGTCCTACTACAATGAGCAGTTCTTC. Translated, it gives CSGMGSYYNEQFF.

The sample holds many counts of this clonotype. The genes are TRBV27 and TRBJ2-7, with D perhaps TRBD1 (6 bases). V was cut by 5 bases and J by 4 bases, with 18 bases left in between. CDR1 MNHEY and CDR2 SMNVEV come from the germline V gene (reference sequence). This CDR3 region has 15 residues. This chain's CDR3 is CASSKIGTPLYEQYF. CDR3 coding DNA: TGTGCCAGCAGTAAAATCGGGACACCCCTTTACGAGCAGTACTTC.

This chain joins TRBV6-2 or TRBV6-3 and TRBJ2-1; TRBD2 matches at 7 bases. This CDR3 spans 12 amino acids. Per germline, CDR1 MNHEY and CDR2 SVGEGT. Trimming took 4 bases from V and 6 from J; bases not matched to a gene: 0. Here the CDR3 DNA reads TGTGCCAGCAGTTGGGGGGGCAATGAGCAGTTCTTC. Its protein product is CASSWGGNEQFF.

This clonotype was detected only a few times. J is TRBJ2-2 and V is TRBV3-1; TRBD2 matches at 11 bases. V lost 3 bases to trimming and J lost 2 bases; unmatched junction nucleotides: 5. This CDR3 contains 17 residues. Germline-derived CDR1 and CDR2 are LGHDT and YNNKEL (reference sequence). The CDR3 nucleotides read TGTGCCAGCAGCCAGTTAGCGGGAGGGTCAAACACCGGGGAGCTGTTTTTT. Translation gives CASSQLAGGSNTGELFF.

In this sample, this clonotype turned up once. The J gene is TRBJ2-5, the V gene TRBV7-8, with 12 nucleotides matching TRBD1. Unmatched junction bases numbered 6, after V lost 5 bases and J lost 5 bases. The CDR3 runs 15 residues. The germline V gene encodes CDR1 SGHVS and CDR2 FQNEAQ. The CDR3 is CASSPGTGGAETQYF. The CDR3 region has the DNA TGTGCCAGCAGCCCGGGGACAGGGGGCGCGGAGACCCAGTACTTC.

This clonotype was found many times. J is TRBJ2-3 and V is TRBV5-1; unclear D gene. V shed 0 bases and J shed 2 bases, with 13 bases lying between them. The CDR3 is 16 amino acids. Germline CDR1 and CDR2: SGHRS and YFSETQ. CDR3 sequence (DNA): TGCGCCAGCAGCTTGGCCCGCTCCGGGTACACAGATACGCAGTATTTT. Protein product: CASSLARSGYTDTQYF. The full variable domain, rest sourced from reference TRBV5-1 and TRBJ2-3, is KAGVTQTPRYLIKTRGQQVTLSCSPISGHRSVSWYQQTPGQGLQFLFEYFSETQRNKGNFPGRFSGRQFSNSRSEMNVSTLELGDSALYLCASSLARSGYTDTQYFGPGTRLTVL.